This T cell receptor beta chain was sequenced during a study of identical twins. General study results and limits: Among beta out-of-frame sequences, excess sharing between twins appeared weaker.

Points on this clonotype: Its antigen is not known.

TCRdb processed the 5' RACE reads anew with MiXCR; each CDR3 protein has one entry. The table includes some 440,000 distinct CDR3 sequences, 20% to 25% detected once. Trimming removed 3 bases at V and 2 bases at J, with 17 bases between. The CDR3 length is 16 residues. These same records also appear under a second study, on T cells expressing NK-cell markers.

The sequencing sample was made of CD4+ T cells sorted from blood. This receptor was taken from a woman aged 18-29 years in good health. The chain combines TRBV12-3 or TRBV12-4 with TRBJ2-7; perhaps TRBD1 as D (6 bases). This CDR3 is CASSFPSGVGTYEQYF. In nucleotides, the CDR3 is TGTGCCAGCAGTTTCCCCTCAGGGGTAGGGACCTACGAGCAGTACTTC.